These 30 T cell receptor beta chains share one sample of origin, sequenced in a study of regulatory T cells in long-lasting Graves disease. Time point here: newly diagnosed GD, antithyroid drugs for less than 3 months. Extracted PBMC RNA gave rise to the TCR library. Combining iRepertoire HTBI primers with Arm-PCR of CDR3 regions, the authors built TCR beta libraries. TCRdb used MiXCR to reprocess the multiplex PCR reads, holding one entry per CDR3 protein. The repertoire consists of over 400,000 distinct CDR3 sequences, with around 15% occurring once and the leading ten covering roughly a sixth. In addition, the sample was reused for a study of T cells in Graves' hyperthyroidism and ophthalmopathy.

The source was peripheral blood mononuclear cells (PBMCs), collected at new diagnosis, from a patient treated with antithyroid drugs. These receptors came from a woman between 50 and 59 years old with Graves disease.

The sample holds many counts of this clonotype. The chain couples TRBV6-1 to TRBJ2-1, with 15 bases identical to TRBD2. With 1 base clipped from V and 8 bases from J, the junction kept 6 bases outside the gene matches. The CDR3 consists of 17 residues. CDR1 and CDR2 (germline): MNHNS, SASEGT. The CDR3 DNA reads TGTGCCAGCAGTGAAGGGACTAGCGGGAGGGCGGTGGATGAGCAGTTCTTC. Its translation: CASSEGTSGRAVDEQFF.

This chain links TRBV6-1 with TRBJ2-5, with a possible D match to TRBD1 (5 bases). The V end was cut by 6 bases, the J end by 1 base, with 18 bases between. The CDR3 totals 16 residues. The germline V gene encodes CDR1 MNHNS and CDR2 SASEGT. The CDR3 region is CASRHEDSHTQETQYF. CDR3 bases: TGTGCCAGCAGACACGAAGACAGTCACACCCAAGAGACCCAGTACTTC.

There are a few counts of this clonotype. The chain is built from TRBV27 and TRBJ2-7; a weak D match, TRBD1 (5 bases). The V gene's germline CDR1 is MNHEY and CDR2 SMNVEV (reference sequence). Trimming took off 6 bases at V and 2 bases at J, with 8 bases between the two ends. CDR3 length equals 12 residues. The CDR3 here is CASRADTYEQYF. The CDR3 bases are TGTGCCAGCAGGGCGGACACCTACGAGCAGTACTTC.

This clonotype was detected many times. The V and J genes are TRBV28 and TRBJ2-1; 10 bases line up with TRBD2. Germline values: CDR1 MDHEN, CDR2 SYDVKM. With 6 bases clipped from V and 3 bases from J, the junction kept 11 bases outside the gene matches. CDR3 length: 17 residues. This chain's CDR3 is CASRPQTSGTYYNEQFF. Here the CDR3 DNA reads TGTGCCAGCAGGCCCCAAACTAGCGGGACATACTACAATGAGCAGTTCTTC.

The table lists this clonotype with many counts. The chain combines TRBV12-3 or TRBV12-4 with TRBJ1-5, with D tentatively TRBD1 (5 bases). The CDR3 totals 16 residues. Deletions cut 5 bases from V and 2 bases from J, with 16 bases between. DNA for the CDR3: TGTGCCAGCAGTCCATTCCGACAGAGGGGCAATCAGCCCCAGCATTTT. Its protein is CASSPFRQRGNQPQHF.

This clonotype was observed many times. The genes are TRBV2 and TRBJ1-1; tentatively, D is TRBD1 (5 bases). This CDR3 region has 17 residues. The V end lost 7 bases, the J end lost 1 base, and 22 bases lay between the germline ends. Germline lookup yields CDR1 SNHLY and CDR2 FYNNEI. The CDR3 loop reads CASNDYGASRPNTEAFF. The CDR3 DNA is TGTGCCAGCAATGATTATGGGGCCAGTAGGCCGAACACTGAAGCTTTCTTT.

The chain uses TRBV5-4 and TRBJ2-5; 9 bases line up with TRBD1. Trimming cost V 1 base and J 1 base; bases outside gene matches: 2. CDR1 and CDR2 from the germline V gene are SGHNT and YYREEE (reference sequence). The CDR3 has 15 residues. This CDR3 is CASSLQGQGQETQYF. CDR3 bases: TGTGCCAGCAGCTTGCAGGGACAGGGCCAAGAGACCCAGTACTTC. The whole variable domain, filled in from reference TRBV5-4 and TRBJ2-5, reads ETGVTQSPTHLIKTRGQQVTLRCSSQSGHNTVSWYQQALGQGPQFIFQYYREEENGRGNFPPRFSGLQFPNYSSELNVNALELDDSALYLCASSLQGQGQETQYFGPGTRLLVL.

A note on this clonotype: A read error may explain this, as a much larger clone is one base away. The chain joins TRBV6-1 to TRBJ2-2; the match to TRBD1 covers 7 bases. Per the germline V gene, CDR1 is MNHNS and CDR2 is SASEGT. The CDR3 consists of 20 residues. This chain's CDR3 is CASSNRNKGPGQSSAGEPFF. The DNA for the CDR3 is TGTGCCAGCAGTAACCGCAATAAGGGGCCGGGACAGTCGTCGGCCGGGGAGCCGTTTTTT.

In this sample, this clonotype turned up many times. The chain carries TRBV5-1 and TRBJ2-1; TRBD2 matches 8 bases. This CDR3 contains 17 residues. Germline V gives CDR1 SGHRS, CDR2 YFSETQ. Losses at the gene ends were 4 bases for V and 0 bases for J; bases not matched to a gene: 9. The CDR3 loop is CASSETSGRSSYNEQFF. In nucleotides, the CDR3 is TGCGCCAGCAGCGAAACTAGCGGCCGGAGCTCCTACAATGAGCAGTTCTTC.

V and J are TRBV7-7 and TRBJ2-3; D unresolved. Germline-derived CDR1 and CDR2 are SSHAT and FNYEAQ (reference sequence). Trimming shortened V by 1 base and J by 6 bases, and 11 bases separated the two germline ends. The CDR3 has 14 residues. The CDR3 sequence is CASSLEGKADTQYF. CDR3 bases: TGTGCCAGCAGCTTAGAAGGAAAGGCGGATACGCAGTATTTT.

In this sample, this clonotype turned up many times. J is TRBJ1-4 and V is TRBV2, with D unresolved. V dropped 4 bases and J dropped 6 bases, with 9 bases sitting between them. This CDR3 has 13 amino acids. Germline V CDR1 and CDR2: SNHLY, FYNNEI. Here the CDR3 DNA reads TGTGCCAGCAGTGCAACACCCGATGAAAAACTGTTTTTT. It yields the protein CASSATPDEKLFF.

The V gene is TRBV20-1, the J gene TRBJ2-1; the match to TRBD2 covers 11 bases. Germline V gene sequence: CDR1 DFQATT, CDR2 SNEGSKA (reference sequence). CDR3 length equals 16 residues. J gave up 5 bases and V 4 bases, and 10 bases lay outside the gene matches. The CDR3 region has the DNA TGCAGTGCTATAGACCCGGGACTAGCGGCCCACAATGAGCAGTTCTTC. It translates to CSAIDPGLAAHNEQFF.

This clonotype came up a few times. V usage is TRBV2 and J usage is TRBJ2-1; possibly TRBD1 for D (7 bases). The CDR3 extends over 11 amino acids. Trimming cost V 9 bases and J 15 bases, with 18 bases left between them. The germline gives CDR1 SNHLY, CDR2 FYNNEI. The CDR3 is CARKGAGTWFF. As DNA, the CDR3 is TGTGCCAGGAAGGGGGCGGGAACGTGGTTCTTC.

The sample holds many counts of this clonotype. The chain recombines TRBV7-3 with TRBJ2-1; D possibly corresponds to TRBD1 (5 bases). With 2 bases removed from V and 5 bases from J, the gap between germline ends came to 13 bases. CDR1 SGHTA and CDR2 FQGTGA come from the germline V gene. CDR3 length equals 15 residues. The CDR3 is CASSLDGHRNNEQFF. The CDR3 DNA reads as TGTGCCAGCAGCTTAGATGGCCACAGGAACAATGAGCAGTTCTTC. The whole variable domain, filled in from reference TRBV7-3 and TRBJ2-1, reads GAGVSQTPSNKVTEKGKYVELRCDPISGHTALYWYRQSLGQGPEFLIYFQGTGAADDSGLPNDRFFAVRPEGSVSTLKIQRTERGDSAVYLCASSLDGHRNNEQFFGPGTRLTVL.

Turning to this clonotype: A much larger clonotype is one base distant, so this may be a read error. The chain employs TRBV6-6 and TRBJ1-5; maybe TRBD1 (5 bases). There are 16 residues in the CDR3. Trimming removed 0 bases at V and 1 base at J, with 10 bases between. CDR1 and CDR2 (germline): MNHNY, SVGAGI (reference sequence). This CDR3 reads CASSYSGVSSNQPQHF. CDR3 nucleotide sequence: TGTGCCAGCAGTTACTCGGGGGTTTCGAGCAATCAGCCCCAGCATTTT.

CDR3 in DNA: TGTGCCAGCTCACCACTAGGAACCGCCTACGAGCAGTACTTC. Its translation is CASSPLGTAYEQYF. The rearrangement links TRBV18 to TRBJ2-7; unclear D gene. CDR3 length equals 14 residues. Trimming pared 1 base from V and 2 bases from J, leaving 9 bases between. The germline gives CDR1 KGHSH, CDR2 LQKENI.

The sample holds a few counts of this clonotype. CDR3 sequence reads: CSVEDGELFF. Written as DNA, the CDR3 is TGCAGCGTTGAAGACGGGGAGCTGTTTTTT. The chain uses TRBV29-1 and TRBJ2-2; the D is unclear. Germline-derived CDR1 and CDR2 are SQVTM and ANQGSEA. V lost 0 bases, J lost 7 bases, and 0 bases lay in between. The CDR3 has 10 residues.

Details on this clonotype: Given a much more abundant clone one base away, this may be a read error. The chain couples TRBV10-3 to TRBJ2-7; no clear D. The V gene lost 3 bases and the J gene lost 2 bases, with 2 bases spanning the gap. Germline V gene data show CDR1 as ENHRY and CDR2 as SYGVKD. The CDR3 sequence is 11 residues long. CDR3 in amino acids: CAISETYEQYF. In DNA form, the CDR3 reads TGTGCCATCAGTGAAACCTACGAGCAGTACTTC.

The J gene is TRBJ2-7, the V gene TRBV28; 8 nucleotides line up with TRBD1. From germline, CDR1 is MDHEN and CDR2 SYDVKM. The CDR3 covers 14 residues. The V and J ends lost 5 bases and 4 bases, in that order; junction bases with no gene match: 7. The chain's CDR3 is CASSDRTGLYEQYF. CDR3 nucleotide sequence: TGTGCCAGCAGTGATAGGACAGGGTTATACGAGCAGTACTTC.

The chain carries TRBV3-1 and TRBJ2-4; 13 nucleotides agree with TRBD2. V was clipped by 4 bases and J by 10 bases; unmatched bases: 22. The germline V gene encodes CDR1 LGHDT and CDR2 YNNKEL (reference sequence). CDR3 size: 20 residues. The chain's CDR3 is CASSPDRGTQAGLAGLIQYF. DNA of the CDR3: TGTGCCAGCAGCCCGGACCGAGGGACGCAGGCGGGACTAGCGGGACTTATTCAGTACTTC. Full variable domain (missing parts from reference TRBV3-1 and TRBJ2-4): DTAVSQTPKYLVTQMGNDKSIKCEQNLGHDTMYWYKQDSKKFLKIMFSYNNKELIINETVPNRFSPKSPDKAHLNLHINSLELGDSAVYFCASSPDRGTQAGLAGLIQYFGAGTRLSVL.

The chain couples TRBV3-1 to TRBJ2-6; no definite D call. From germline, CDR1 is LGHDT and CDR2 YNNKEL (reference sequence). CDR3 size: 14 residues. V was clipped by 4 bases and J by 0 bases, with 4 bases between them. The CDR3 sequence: CASSRPSGANVLTF. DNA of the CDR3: TGTGCCAGCAGCCGCCCCTCTGGGGCCAACGTCCTGACTTTC.

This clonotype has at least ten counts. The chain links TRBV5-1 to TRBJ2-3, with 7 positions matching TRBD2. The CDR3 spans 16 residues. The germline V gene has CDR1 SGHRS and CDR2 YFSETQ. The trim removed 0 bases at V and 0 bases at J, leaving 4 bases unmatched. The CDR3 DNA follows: TGCGCCAGCAGCTTGGCCAGCGGGGCTAGCACAGATACGCAGTATTTT. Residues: CASSLASGASTDTQYF.

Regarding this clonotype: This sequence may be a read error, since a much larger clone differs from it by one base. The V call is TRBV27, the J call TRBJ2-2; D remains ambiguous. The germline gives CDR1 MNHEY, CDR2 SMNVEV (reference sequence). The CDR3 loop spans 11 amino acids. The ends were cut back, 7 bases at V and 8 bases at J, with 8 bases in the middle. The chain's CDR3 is CASKEVGELFF. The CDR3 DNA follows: TGTGCCAGCAAAGAGGTGGGGGAGCTGTTTTTT.

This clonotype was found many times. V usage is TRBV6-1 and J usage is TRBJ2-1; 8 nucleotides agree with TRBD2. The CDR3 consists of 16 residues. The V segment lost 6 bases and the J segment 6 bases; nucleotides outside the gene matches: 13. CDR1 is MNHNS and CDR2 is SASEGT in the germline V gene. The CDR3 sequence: CASRGRAGAWSNEQFF. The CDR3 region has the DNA TGTGCCAGCAGAGGCCGAGCGGGAGCCTGGAGCAATGAGCAGTTCTTC.

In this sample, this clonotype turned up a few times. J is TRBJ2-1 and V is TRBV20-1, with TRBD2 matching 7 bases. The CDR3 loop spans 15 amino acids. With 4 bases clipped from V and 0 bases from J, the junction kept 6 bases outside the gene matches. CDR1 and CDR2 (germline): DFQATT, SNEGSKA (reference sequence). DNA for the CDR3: TGCAGTGCTACCCAAGCGGGATACTCCTACAATGAGCAGTTCTTC. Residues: CSATQAGYSYNEQFF.

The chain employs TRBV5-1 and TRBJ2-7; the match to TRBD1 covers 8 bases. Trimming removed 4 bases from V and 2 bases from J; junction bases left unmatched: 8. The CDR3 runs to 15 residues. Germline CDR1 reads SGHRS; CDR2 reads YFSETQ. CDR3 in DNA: TGCGCCAGCAGCGCCGGACAGGGAATAACCTACGAGCAGTACTTC. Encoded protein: CASSAGQGITYEQYF.

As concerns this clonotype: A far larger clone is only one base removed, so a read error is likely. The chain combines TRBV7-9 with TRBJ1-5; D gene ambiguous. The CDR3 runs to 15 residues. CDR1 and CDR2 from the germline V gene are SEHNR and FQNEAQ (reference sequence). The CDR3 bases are TGTGCCAGCAGCTTAGAGTCAGATAGCAGTCAGCCCCAGCATTTT. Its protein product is CASSLESDSSQPQHF.

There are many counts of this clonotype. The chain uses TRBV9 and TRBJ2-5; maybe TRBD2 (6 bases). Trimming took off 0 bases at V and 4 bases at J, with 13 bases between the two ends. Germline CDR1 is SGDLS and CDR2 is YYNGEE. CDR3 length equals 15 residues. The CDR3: CASSVAGGNRETQYF. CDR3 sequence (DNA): TGTGCCAGCAGCGTAGCTGGGGGGAATCGAGAGACCCAGTACTTC.

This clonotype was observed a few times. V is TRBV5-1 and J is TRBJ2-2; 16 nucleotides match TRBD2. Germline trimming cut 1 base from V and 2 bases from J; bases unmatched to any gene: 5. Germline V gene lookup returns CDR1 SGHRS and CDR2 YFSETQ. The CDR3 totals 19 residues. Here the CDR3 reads CASSLLGLAGGPNTGELFF. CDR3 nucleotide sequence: TGCGCCAGCAGCTTGCTGGGACTAGCGGGAGGGCCAAACACCGGGGAGCTGTTTTTT.

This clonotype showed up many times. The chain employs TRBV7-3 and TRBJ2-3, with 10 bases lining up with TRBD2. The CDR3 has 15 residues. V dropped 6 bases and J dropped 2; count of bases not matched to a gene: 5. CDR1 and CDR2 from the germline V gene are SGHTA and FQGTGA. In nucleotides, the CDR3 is TGTGCCAGCAGTTTTACTAGCGGGGCCACAGATACGCAGTATTTT. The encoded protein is CASSFTSGATDTQYF.